The T cell receptor (beta chain) under discussion was sequenced for a study of blood T cell repertoires in COVID-19. CDR1 is SGHTA and CDR2 is FQGNSA in the germline V gene. V was pared by 3 bases and J by 0 bases, with 8 bases between. The CDR3 is 15 residues long. Profiling relied on immunoSEQ multiplex PCR, and the TCRdb table lists in-frame clones only, not all of them. The top ten clones hold under 1.2% of a sample with about 360,000 clones, 81% of them seen once. The TCR originated in a human donor with acute or convalescent COVID-19. The donor label of this sample is uncertain. Sequenced material: peripheral blood. This chain uses TRBV7-2 with TRBJ2-2, with a tentative D call TRBD2 (5 bases). CDR3 DNA: TGTGCCAGCAGCTTGCGACTACCGAACACCGGGGAGCTGTTTTTT. This gives the protein CASSLRLPNTGELFF.